Below, 7 T cell receptor beta chains from the same sample are listed, as sequenced in a study of molecular identifiers for immune sequencing clone quantification. MiXCR, applied by TCRdb to the PCR reads, yields one record per CDR3 protein. The sample contains some 88,000 distinct CDR3 sequences, around 20% of which appear only once. The source material was naive CD8+ T cells from blood, with Jurkat cell RNA spiked in. The subset here: FACS-sorted CD8+CD4-CCR7+CD45RA+ naive T cells. The origin of the receptors is a human donor in good health. Some libraries in this study had Jurkat cell RNA spiked in.

Concerning this clonotype: A read error is possible here, since a much larger clone lies one base away. As the CDR3 is not closed by the conserved phenylalanine or tryptophan, this likely results from a read error. This sequence joins TRBV12-3 or TRBV12-4 and TRBJ1-2; 7 bases are a match to TRBD1. There are 16 residues in the CDR3. V dropped 5 bases and J dropped 5; count of bases not matched to a gene: 14. In DNA, the CDR3 is TGTGCCAGCAGTCTCATGGCCTCTAAGGGGGCTTATGGCTACACCTCC. Translated: CASSLMASKGAYGYTS.

V is TRBV19 and J is TRBJ2-7; D ambiguous. V was pared by 4 bases and J by 3 bases, with 13 bases between. The CDR3 is made up of 14 amino acids. Germline loops: CDR1 LNHDA, CDR2 SQIVND (reference sequence). The DNA of the CDR3 is TGTGCCAGTAGTACATTTCGGCAGAACTACGAGCAGTACTTC. Translating gives CASSTFRQNYEQYF.

The CDR3 bases are TGTGCCAGCAGCTTAGGGGGGACAGGTTCCCGCGTGTTCTTC. It encodes CASSLGGTGSRVFF. The chain is built from TRBV7-9 and TRBJ2-1; 8 bases match TRBD1. The J segment lost 15 bases and the V segment lost 1 base, leaving 11 bases of the junction unmatched. The CDR3 totals 14 residues. The V gene's germline CDR1 is SEHNR and CDR2 FQNEAQ (reference sequence).

This clonotype occurred many times. The DNA of the CDR3 is TGTGCCAGCAGCGACATGCGAGAGACCCAGTACTTC. Protein: CASSDMRETQYF. V gene TRBV7-9 combines with J gene TRBJ2-5; D not resolved. Between the trimmed V and J ends, which lost 5 bases and 4 bases, there was a span of 8 bases. CDR1 and CDR2 from the germline V gene are SEHNR and FQNEAQ (reference sequence). The CDR3 runs to 12 residues.

The sample holds a few counts of this clonotype. The rearrangement links TRBV19 to TRBJ1-1, with 10 bases aligning to TRBD1. Losses at the gene ends were 9 bases for V and 4 bases for J; bases not matched to a gene: 5. The CDR3 has 13 amino acids. Germline V CDR1 and CDR2: LNHDA, SQIVND (reference sequence). CDR3 coding DNA: TGTGCCAGCAGGACAGGGGGAATCACTGAAGCTTTCTTT. It is translated as CASRTGGITEAFF. The entire variable domain, with the rest obtained from reference TRBV19 and TRBJ1-1, is as follows: DGGITQSPKYLFRKEGQNVTLSCEQNLNHDAMYWYRQDPGQGLRLIYYSQIVNDFQKGDIAEGYSVSREKKESFPLTVTSAQKNPTAFYLCASRTGGITEAFFGQGTRLTVV.

This clonotype showed up just a few times. The chain recombines TRBV13 with TRBJ2-5; TRBD2 might be the D (5 bases). Germline-derived CDR1 and CDR2 are PRHDT and FYEKMQ (reference sequence). The CDR3 length is 14 residues. The germline V and J ends were trimmed by 3 bases and 5 bases, with 13 bases remaining between them. The CDR3 loop is CASSFGERRETQYF. In nucleotides, the CDR3 is TGTGCCAGCAGCTTTGGGGAGAGACGGGAGACCCAGTACTTC.

This clonotype was seen many times. CDR3 coding DNA: TGTGCCAGCACCTCCTTCCGCTCTGGGGCCAACGTCCTGACTTTC. It specifies CASTSFRSGANVLTF. The chain combines TRBV6-6 with TRBJ2-6, with unresolved D. V was trimmed by 7 bases and J by 0 bases, leaving 10 bases between them. The CDR3 is made up of 15 amino acids. CDR1 is MNHNY and CDR2 is SVGAGI in the germline V gene (reference sequence).